This T cell receptor beta chain was retrieved from a study of T cells in Graves' hyperthyroidism and ophthalmopathy. This clonotype was detected only a few times. Amplification targeted TCR beta CDR3 regions from RNA transcripts. The HTBI primer set served for first-round RT-PCR of the TCR CDR3. Via MiXCR, TCRdb re-called the multiplex PCR reads, giving one row per CDR3 protein. The sample includes about 300,000 distinct CDR3 sequences, around 19% of them seen just once. The CDR3 runs to 14 residues. Between the trimmed V and J ends, which lost 3 bases and 4 bases, there was a span of 11 bases. V is TRBV12-3 or TRBV12-4 and J is TRBJ2-3; TRBD2 might be the D (5 bases). The TCR sequence derives from a man in his fifties with Graves' ophthalmopathy. Input material: blood. CDR3 sequence (DNA): TGTGCCAGCAGTTTCGAGGGCCTGGCAGATACGCAGTATTTT. Residues: CASSFEGLADTQYF.